One TCR beta chain is described in this entry. What it binds is not known. This specimen belongs to a study of T cell responses to AZD1222 COVID-19 vaccine. For the study at large: Second-dose timings of about 4 or about 12 weeks were pooled.

Findings of the study overall: It was only after the peak T cell response that any repertoires were sampled. In the spike-specific TCR repertoire, nearly half reportedly target unmutated variant regions. Among the donors, most were white British and more were female, and clonal diversity was possibly underestimated.

TCRdb keeps only in-frame clones here, not all; method: immunoSEQ multiplex PCR. The table lists roughly 70,000 clones, roughly four fifths of them singletons. Trimming at V came to 6 bases and at J to 9 bases, leaving 13 bases not matched to a gene. CDR3 size: 16 residues. Per the germline V gene, CDR1 is MNHNY and CDR2 is SVGAGI (reference sequence). The input for sequencing was peripheral blood, taken on day 0 of AZD1222 vaccination. The receptor was isolated from an adult in good health. The chain links TRBV6-6 to TRBJ1-6; 8 bases match TRBD1. CDR3 DNA sequence: TGTGCCAGCAGCCCTACCGAGGACAGGGTTGGTTCACCCCTCCACTTT. The encoded protein is CASSPTEDRVGSPLHF.